Described below is a single TCR beta chain sequence and its context. Its antigen remains unidentified. CDR3 length equals 17 residues. Deletions cut 2 bases from V and 4 bases from J, with 18 bases between. Germline CDR1 MNHEY, CDR2 SVGAGI. TCRdb ran MiXCR on the 5' RACE reads and lists one entry per CDR3 protein. The sample includes under 550,000 distinct CDR3 sequences, 21% of them seen just once. The sample originates from a study of T cells after yellow fever vaccination. Study results and caveats: Subsequent booster samples again held most clones from primary vaccination (96% CD4, approximately 86% CD8).

The J gene is TRBJ2-4, the V gene TRBV6-5; the D gene is possibly TRBD1 (6 bases). The receptor was derived from a man aged 18-30 years who received the YFV17D yellow fever vaccine. The material was PBMCs, obtained more than 20 days after the first yellow fever vaccination. CDR3: CASSYQPGTRTKNIQYF. In nucleotides, the CDR3 is TGTGCCAGCAGTTACCAACCTGGGACACGAACAAAAAACATTCAGTACTTC.